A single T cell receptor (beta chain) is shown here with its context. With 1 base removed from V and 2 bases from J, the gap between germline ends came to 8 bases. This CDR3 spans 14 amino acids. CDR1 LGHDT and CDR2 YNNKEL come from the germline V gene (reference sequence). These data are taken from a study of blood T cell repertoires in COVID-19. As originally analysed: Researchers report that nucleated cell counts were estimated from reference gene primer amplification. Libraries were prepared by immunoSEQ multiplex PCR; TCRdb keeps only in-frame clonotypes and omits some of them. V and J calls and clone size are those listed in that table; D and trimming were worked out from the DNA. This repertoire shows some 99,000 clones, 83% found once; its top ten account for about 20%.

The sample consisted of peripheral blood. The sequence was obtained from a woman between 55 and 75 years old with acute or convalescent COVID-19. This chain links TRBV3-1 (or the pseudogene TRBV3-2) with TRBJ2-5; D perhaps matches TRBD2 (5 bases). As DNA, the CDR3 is TGTGCCAGCAGCCAAGTAGCGACACAAGAGACCCAGTACTTC. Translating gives CASSQVATQETQYF.